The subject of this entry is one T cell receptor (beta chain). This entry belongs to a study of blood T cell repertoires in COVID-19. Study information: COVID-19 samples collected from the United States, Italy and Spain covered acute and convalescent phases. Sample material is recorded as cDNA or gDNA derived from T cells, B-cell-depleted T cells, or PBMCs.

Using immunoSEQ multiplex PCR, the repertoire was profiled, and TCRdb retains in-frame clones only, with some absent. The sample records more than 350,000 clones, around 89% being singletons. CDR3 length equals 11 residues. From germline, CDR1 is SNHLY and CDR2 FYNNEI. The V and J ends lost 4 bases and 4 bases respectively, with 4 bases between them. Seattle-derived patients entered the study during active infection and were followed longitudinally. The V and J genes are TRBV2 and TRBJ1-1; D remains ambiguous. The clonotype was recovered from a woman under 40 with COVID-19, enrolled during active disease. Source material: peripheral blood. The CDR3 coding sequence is TGTGCCAGCAGTGGTATCACTGAAGCTTTCTTT. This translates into CASSGITEAFF.